Listed below are T cell receptor beta chains from one sample, sequenced in a study of neurological immune-mediated disorders. TCRdb used MiXCR to reprocess the 5' RACE reads, holding one entry per CDR3 protein. The data show roughly 39,000 distinct CDR3 sequences, with nearly 5% seen just once and roughly 9% held by the top ten. Sequencing used CD4+ T cells from blood. Receptors originate from a young man in good health. Both conserved end residues are part of each CDR3. A D gene is named only where the DNA matches it firmly.

j_call,d_call,v_call,cdr3_aa
TRBJ2-7,NA,TRBV6-1,CASSGSGEAYEQYF
TRBJ2-2,NA,TRBV4-3,CASSQDSGANTGELFF
TRBJ1-2,NA,TRBV5-1,CASSLQYGYTF
TRBJ2-5,NA,TRBV20-1,CSARDSRLDGETQYF
TRBJ1-4,TRBD1,TRBV19,CASTPPARTGTEKLFF
TRBJ2-1,NA,TRBV7-3,CASALGAYNEQFF
TRBJ1-2,TRBD1,TRBV20-1,CSASGTGLSYGYTF
TRBJ2-3,TRBD2,TRBV7-9,CASSSKVTSGGTDTQYF
TRBJ1-5,NA,TRBV18,CASSPGAEQPQHF
TRBJ1-1,NA,TRBV12-3/TRBV12-4,CASSRTGPSEAFF
TRBJ2-1,NA,TRBV5-1,CASSLPGAYNEQFF
TRBJ1-2,TRBD1,TRBV7-3,CASSSSTGAGYTF
TRBJ2-5,NA,TRBV7-8,CASVKGETQYF
TRBJ1-5,TRBD1,TRBV3-1,CASSLGQGMGQPQHF
TRBJ1-1,TRBD1,TRBV20-1,CSAAPGQGLNEAFF
TRBJ1-1,TRBD1,TRBV5-1,CASSIQGGETEAFF
TRBJ1-1,NA,TRBV27,CASGLDSRNTEAFF
TRBJ2-3,NA,TRBV5-6,CASSSLGLSDTDTQYF
TRBJ2-2,TRBD2,TRBV20-1,CSARDSTSGGANTGELFF
TRBJ1-1,NA,TRBV12-3/TRBV12-4,CASSYQALPNTEAFF
TRBJ2-5,NA,TRBV5-5,CASSFIEKETQYF
TRBJ1-5,NA,TRBV6-6,CASSSSLGQPQHF
TRBJ2-2,TRBD2,TRBV12-3/TRBV12-4,CASSSPGGRRGELFF
TRBJ2-1,TRBD2,TRBV6-1,CASTTTSGGFYNEQFF
TRBJ2-7,TRBD1,TRBV29-1,CSVDRGRTGEQYF
TRBJ2-7,NA,TRBV18,CASSLQAVDPPYEQYF
TRBJ1-1,TRBD1,TRBV5-1,CASSDYDRALGRTEAFF
TRBJ1-2,NA,TRBV20-1,CSAIPSRRTFDYGYTF
TRBJ2-1,NA,TRBV7-2,CASSLNPTEQFF
TRBJ1-1,NA,TRBV5-1,CASSLTGPPLAFF
TRBJ1-2,NA,TRBV20-1,CSGKTGSAYGYTF
TRBJ2-1,TRBD1,TRBV18,CASSPRAPGQGSHNEQFF
TRBJ2-7,TRBD1,TRBV6-5,CASSYSTGGAGAYEQYF
TRBJ2-1,TRBD2,TRBV6-2/TRBV6-3,CASSYQLGLADEQFF
TRBJ2-5,NA,TRBV5-1,CASQRGEETQYF
TRBJ1-1,NA,TRBV6-5,CASSLPGTEAFF
TRBJ1-2,TRBD1,TRBV11-2,CASSFGTGRMNYGYTF
TRBJ1-4,NA,TRBV12-3/TRBV12-4,CASSPPGESWWREKLFF
TRBJ2-2,NA,TRBV10-3,CAIAGTVTGELFF
TRBJ2-2,NA,TRBV11-2,CASSLNLGGSNTGELFF
TRBJ1-6,TRBD1,TRBV5-1,CASSLTGQVGSPLHF